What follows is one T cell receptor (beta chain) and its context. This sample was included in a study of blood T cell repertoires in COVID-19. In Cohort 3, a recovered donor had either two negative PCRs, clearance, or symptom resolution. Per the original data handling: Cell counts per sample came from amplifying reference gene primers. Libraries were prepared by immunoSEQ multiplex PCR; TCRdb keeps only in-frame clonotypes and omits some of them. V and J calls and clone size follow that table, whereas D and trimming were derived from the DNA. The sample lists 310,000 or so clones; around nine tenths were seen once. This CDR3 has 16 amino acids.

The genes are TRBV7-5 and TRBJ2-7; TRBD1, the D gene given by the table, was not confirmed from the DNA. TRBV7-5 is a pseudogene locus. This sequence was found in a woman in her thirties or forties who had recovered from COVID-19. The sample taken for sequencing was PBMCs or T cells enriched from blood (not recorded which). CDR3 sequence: CARSCGSDRVTYEQYF. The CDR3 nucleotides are TGTGCCAGAAGCTGCGGCTCGGACAGGGTTACCTACGAGCAGTACTTC.